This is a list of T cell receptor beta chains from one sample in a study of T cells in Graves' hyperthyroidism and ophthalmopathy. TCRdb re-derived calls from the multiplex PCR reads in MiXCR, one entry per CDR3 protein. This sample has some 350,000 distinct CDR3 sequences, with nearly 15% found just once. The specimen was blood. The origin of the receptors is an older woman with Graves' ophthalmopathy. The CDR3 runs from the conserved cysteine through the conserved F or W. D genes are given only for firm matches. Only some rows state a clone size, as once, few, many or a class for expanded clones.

TGTGCCAGCAGCCCCGGGACTAGTGACAATGAGCAGTTCTTC | CASSPGTSDNEQFF | TRBD2 | TRBV11-3 | many | TRBJ2-1
TGTGCCAGCAGCGCGTCCGAAGGGGAAGCCAAAAACATTCAGTACTTC | CASSASEGEAKNIQYF | NA | TRBV13 | few | TRBJ2-4
TGCGCCAGCAGCCCGGGACTAGCGGGCGCGTGGGAGCAGTACTTC | CASSPGLAGAWEQYF | TRBD2 | TRBV5-1 | many | TRBJ2-7
TGTGCCAGCAGCTTCAGATCTGCGGCGGAGGGCTACACCTTC | CASSFRSAAEGYTF | NA | TRBV7-2 | NA | TRBJ1-2
TGTGCCAGCAGCAAGCGGACAGGGGGCGGAGAAAAACTGTTTTTT | CASSKRTGGGEKLFF | TRBD1 | TRBV7-2 | many | TRBJ1-4
TGCAGTGCTAGAGCTTCCAGGAGCTCCTACAATGAGCAGTTCTTC | CSARASRSSYNEQFF | NA | TRBV20-1 | few | TRBJ2-1
TGTGCCAGCAGTCCGAGCGCGACGGAGTTAGATACGCAGTATTTT | CASSPSATELDTQYF | NA | TRBV12-3/TRBV12-4 | few | TRBJ2-3
TGCAGTGCCCAGGGGAACGAGCAGTACTTC | CSAQGNEQYF | NA | TRBV20-1 | many | TRBJ2-7
TGTGCCAGCAGCCATCGTGACTTCTGGGGAGAGACCCAGTACTTC | CASSHRDFWGETQYF | NA | TRBV2 | few | TRBJ2-5
TGCAGTGCTAGCCCACCAGCCGACTACGAGCAGTACTTC | CSASPPADYEQYF | NA | TRBV20-1 | many | TRBJ2-7
TGTGCCAGCTCCTTGGTAGCCGGCGTCGGCTACACCTTC | CASSLVAGVGYTF | NA | TRBV27 | NA | TRBJ1-2
TGTGCCAGCAGTCCCACTAGCGTCACCGGGGAGCTGTTTTTT | CASSPTSVTGELFF | TRBD2 | TRBV2 | many | TRBJ2-2
TGCAGTGCTAGAGATGGTAGCGGGCGCTCCTACGAGCAGTACTTC | CSARDGSGRSYEQYF | TRBD2 | TRBV20-1 | NA | TRBJ2-7
TGTGCCAGCAGTGTGGCCCGTAGCGTCAATGAGCAGTTCTTC | CASSVARSVNEQFF | NA | TRBV2 | many | TRBJ2-1
TGTGCCAGCCCCGATGAGGGCCCCCCCCACAATGAGCAGTTCTTC | CASPDEGPPHNEQFF | NA | TRBV2 | many | TRBJ2-1
TGTGCCACCAGTTACTTCGGACAGGGACGCTACAATGAGCAGTTCTTC | CATSYFGQGRYNEQFF | TRBD1 | TRBV24-1 | few | TRBJ2-1
TGCGCCAGCAGCGGGGGGGCACAGGGAGATACGCAGTATTTT | CASSGGAQGDTQYF | NA | TRBV5-1 | NA | TRBJ2-3
TGTGCCAGCAGTGAGGGTGGGGGAATGGGAGAGACCCAGTACTTC | CASSEGGGMGETQYF | NA | TRBV6-1 | many | TRBJ2-5
TGCAGCGTTTACTCGACTCTTGAAGAGACCCAGTACTTC | CSVYSTLEETQYF | NA | TRBV29-1 | few | TRBJ2-5
TGTGCCAGCAGGACAGGGGGGATGAGTAATGAAAAACTGTTTTTT | CASRTGGMSNEKLFF | TRBD1 | TRBV6-1 | many | TRBJ1-4
TGCAGTGCTATCCTACCGGGCTACTCCTACGAGCAGTACTTC | CSAILPGYSYEQYF | NA | TRBV20-1 | many | TRBJ2-7
TGTGCCAGCAGCCCCCGCTGGGCGGGAGATTCAGAAGAGACCCAGTACTTC | CASSPRWAGDSEETQYF | TRBD2 | TRBV3-1 | many | TRBJ2-5
TGTGCCACCAGTGAGTCCCCGGGAGTGGATGAGCAGTTCTTC | CATSESPGVDEQFF | NA | TRBV10-3 | NA | TRBJ2-1
TGCGCCAACAGCTTGGACAGTACTAGCACAGATACGCAGTATTTT | CANSLDSTSTDTQYF | NA | TRBV5-1 | NA | TRBJ2-3
TGTGCCAGTAGTATTAGAAAGACCCAGTACTTC | CASSIRKTQYF | NA | TRBV19 | few | TRBJ2-5
TGTGCCAGCAGTTTAGGGATACTAGCGGGAGTGGGAGAGACCCAGTACTTC | CASSLGILAGVGETQYF | TRBD2 | TRBV28 | many | TRBJ2-5
TGCAGCGTTACCTGGACAACTTACAATGAGCAGTTCTTC | CSVTWTTYNEQFF | NA | TRBV29-1 | NA | TRBJ2-1
TGTGCCAGTAGTTCTGGGATCATAGGGACAGGGAGGGATGAGCAGTTCTTC | CASSSGIIGTGRDEQFF | TRBD1 | TRBV19 | NA | TRBJ2-1
TGTGCCAGCAGGCCCTTTAGCGGGAGCCGGGAGACCCAGTACTTC | CASRPFSGSRETQYF | TRBD2 | TRBV2 | many | TRBJ2-5
TGTGCCAGCAGTCCCGGTCTATCGCAGCCCCAGCATTTT | CASSPGLSQPQHF | NA | TRBV2 | NA | TRBJ1-5
TGTGCCAGCAGCTTAGTTCGGCTGGGCCAAGAGACCCAGTACTTC | CASSLVRLGQETQYF | NA | TRBV7-9 | many | TRBJ2-5
TGCGCCAGCATGATCCCAGGGGGCGAGCAGTACTTC | CASMIPGGEQYF | TRBD1 | TRBV5-1 | NA | TRBJ2-7
TGTGCCAGCAGTCGACTAGCGGGAGGGCCCCGGTTGACGCAGTATTTT | CASSRLAGGPRLTQYF | TRBD2 | TRBV28 | NA | TRBJ2-3
TGTGCCAGCATCTCGCTCTTTGAGGGAGGGGCCAATCAGCCCCAGCATTTT | CASISLFEGGANQPQHF | NA | TRBV6-1 | NA | TRBJ1-5
TGTGCCAGCAAGTCTTCCGGCGGGACAGGGAACACAGATACGCAGTATTTT | CASKSSGGTGNTDTQYF | TRBD1 | TRBV6-1 | few | TRBJ2-3
TGTGCCGGCTCACCAGTCACAGATACGCAGTATTTT | CAGSPVTDTQYF | NA | TRBV18 | NA | TRBJ2-3